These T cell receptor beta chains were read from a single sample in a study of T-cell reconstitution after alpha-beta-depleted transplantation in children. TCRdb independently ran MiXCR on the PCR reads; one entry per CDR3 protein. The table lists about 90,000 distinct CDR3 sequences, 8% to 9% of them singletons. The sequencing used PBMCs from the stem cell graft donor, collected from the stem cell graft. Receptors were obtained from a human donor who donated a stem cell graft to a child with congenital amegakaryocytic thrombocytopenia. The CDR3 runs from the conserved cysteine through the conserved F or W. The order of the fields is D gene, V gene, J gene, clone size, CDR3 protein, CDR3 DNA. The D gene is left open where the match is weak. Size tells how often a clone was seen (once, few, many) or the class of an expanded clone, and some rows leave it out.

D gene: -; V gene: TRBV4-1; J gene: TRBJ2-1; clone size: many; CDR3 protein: CASSPDGSLLDEQFF; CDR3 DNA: TGCGCCAGCAGCCCCGACGGGAGTCTTTTGGATGAGCAGTTCTTC
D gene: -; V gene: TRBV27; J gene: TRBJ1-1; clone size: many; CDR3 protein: CASSLSWGVGNTEAFF; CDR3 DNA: TGTGCCAGCAGTTTATCATGGGGGGTAGGGAACACTGAAGCTTTCTTT
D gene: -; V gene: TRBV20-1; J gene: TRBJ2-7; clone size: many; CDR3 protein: CSAMDTDLLYEQYF; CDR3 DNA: TGCAGTGCTATGGACACCGACCTCCTCTACGAGCAGTACTTC
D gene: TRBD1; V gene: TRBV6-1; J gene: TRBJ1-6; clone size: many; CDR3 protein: CASSQTGTGSSPLHF; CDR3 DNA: TGTGCCAGCAGTCAAACCGGGACAGGGAGTTCACCCCTCCACTTT
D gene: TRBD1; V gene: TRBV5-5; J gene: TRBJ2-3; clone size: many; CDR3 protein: CATKHTGQGTDTQYF; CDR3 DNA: TGTGCCACCAAGCACACGGGACAGGGTACAGATACGCAGTATTTT
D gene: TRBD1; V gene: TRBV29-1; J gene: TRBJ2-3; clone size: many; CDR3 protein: CSAEDRSTDTQYF; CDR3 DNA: TGCAGCGCCGAGGACAGGAGCACAGATACGCAGTATTTT
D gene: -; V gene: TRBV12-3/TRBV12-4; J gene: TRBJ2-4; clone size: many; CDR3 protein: CASSPGRRIAKNIQYF; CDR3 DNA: TGTGCCAGCAGTCCAGGGAGGCGAATAGCCAAAAACATTCAGTACTTC
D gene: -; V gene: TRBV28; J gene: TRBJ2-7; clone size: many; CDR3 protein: CASTSQRYEQYF; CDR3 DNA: TGTGCCAGCACCTCCCAAAGGTACGAGCAGTACTTC
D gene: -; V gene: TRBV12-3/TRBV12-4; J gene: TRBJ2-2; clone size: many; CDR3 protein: CASSLRRNTGELFF; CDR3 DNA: TGTGCCAGCAGTTTAAGGCGGAACACCGGGGAGCTGTTTTTT
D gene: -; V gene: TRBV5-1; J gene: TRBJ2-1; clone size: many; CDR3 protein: CASSLEGLHEQFF; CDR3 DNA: TGCGCCAGCAGCTTGGAAGGCTTACATGAGCAGTTCTTC
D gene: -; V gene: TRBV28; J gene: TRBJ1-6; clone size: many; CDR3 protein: CASGQSVHNSPLHF; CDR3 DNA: TGTGCCAGTGGACAGAGCGTCCATAATTCACCCCTCCACTTT
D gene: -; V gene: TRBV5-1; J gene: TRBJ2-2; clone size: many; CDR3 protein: CASSLDSRTGELFF; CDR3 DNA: TGCGCCAGCAGCTTGGACAGCCGGACCGGGGAGCTGTTTTTT
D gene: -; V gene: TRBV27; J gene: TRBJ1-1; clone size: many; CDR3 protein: CASTPVGKGTEAFF; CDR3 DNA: TGTGCCAGCACCCCCGTGGGTAAGGGCACTGAAGCTTTCTTT
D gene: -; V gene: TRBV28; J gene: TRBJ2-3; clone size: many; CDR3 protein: CASSLSPAYTDTQYF; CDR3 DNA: TGTGCCAGCAGTTTATCTCCAGCCTACACAGATACGCAGTATTTT
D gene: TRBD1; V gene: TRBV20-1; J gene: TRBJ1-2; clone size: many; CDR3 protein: CSAEPTGQNYGYTF; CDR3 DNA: TGCAGTGCGGAGCCGACGGGACAGAACTATGGCTACACCTTC
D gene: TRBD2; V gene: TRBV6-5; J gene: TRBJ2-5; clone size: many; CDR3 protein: CASSYGTSGEETQYF; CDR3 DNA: TGTGCCAGCAGTTACGGAACTAGCGGGGAAGAGACCCAGTACTTC
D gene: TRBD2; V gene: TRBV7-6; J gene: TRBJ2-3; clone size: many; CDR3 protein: CASSLENSGSTDTQYF; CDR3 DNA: TGTGCCAGCAGCTTAGAAAATAGCGGGAGTACAGATACGCAGTATTTT
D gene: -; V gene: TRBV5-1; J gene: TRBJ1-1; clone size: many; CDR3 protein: CASSLAETPTEAFF; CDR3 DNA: TGCGCCAGCAGCTTGGCAGAGACCCCCACTGAAGCTTTCTTT
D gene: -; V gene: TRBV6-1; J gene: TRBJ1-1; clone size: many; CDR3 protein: CASSEGAAGVNTEAFF; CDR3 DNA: TGTGCCAGCAGTGAGGGGGCGGCGGGGGTGAACACTGAAGCTTTCTTT
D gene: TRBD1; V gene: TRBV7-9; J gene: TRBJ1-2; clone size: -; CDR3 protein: CASSLLGQGVKGGYTF; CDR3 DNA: TGTGCCAGCAGCTTACTGGGACAGGGTGTGAAGGGTGGCTACACCTTC
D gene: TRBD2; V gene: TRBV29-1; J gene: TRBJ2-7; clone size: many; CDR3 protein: CSPGGFSSYEQYF; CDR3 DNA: TGCAGCCCCGGGGGGTTTAGTTCCTACGAGCAGTACTTC
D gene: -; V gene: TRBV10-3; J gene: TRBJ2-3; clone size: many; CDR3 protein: CAISEGRRGRTDTQYF; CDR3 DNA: TGTGCCATCAGTGAAGGTCGGCGGGGTCGCACAGATACGCAGTATTTT
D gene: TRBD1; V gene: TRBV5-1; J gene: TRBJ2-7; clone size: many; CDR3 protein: CASTFGTATPYEQYF; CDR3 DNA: TGCGCCAGCACCTTCGGGACAGCGACGCCCTACGAGCAGTACTTC